One sample yielded the 13 T cell receptor beta chains listed below, sequenced in a study of OX40 agonist ivuxolimab in advanced cancers. Profiling relied on immunoSEQ multiplex PCR, and the TCRdb table lists in-frame clones only, not all of them. Of about 91,000 clones in the sample, about nine tenths were seen once. The specimen was CD4+ or CD8+ T cells sorted from blood, collected in a trial of the OX40 agonist ivuxolimab. The source is an adult with an advanced solid tumor such as melanoma, head and neck, liver or kidney cancer.

The rearrangement uses TRBV28 and TRBJ2-7, with 10 bases lining up with TRBD1. The V and J ends lost 6 bases and 2 bases, in that order; junction bases with no gene match: 10. This CDR3 contains 16 residues. From germline, CDR1 is MDHEN and CDR2 SYDVKM. The CDR3, as DNA: TGTGCCAGCAGGGGCCCTGGACAGGGGGAAGCCTACGAGCAGTACTTC. This translates into CASRGPGQGEAYEQYF.

This clone was detected ten times or more. The rearrangement joins TRBV29-1 to TRBJ2-7; 9 bases match TRBD1. Trimming took 4 bases from V and 3 from J; bases not matched to a gene: 7. Germline CDR1 SQVTM, CDR2 ANQGSEA. CDR3 length equals 14 residues. The CDR3 loop reads CSVAGQGIGYEQYF. In DNA, the CDR3 is TGCAGCGTTGCCGGACAGGGGATAGGCTACGAGCAGTACTTC.

This chain connects TRBV5-1 to TRBJ2-2; D unclear. Germline CDR1 reads SGHRS; CDR2 reads YFSETQ. The CDR3 loop spans 14 amino acids. V lost 7 bases to trimming and J lost 2 bases, with 12 bases between them. The DNA of the CDR3 is TGCGCCAGCTTCTTAAGCCTTAACACCGGGGAGCTGTTTTTT. This codes for CASFLSLNTGELFF. Full variable domain (missing parts from reference TRBV5-1 and TRBJ2-2): KAGVTQTPRYLIKTRGQQVTLSCSPISGHRSVSWYQQTPGQGLQFLFEYFSETQRNKGNFPGRFSGRQFSNSRSEMNVSTLELGDSALYLCASFLSLNTGELFFGEGSRLTVL.

J is TRBJ2-1 and V is TRBV5-4, with 10 positions matching TRBD1. The CDR3 covers 16 residues. The junction had 8 bases not matched to a gene; V was cut back by 4 bases and J by 4 bases. Germline values: CDR1 SGHNT, CDR2 YYREEE (reference sequence). The DNA for the CDR3 is TGTGCCAGCAGCACGGGGACAGGGGCGACTTACAATGAGCAGTTCTTC. This translates into CASSTGTGATYNEQFF.

The chain recombines TRBV5-5 with TRBJ1-1; D is uncertain. Germline V lookup: CDR1 SGHKS, CDR2 YYEKEE (reference sequence). V was pared by 2 bases and J by 1 base, with 18 bases between. This CDR3 is 17 amino acids long. CDR3 sequence: CASSLRPTATTNTEAFF. The CDR3 DNA follows: TGTGCCAGCAGCTTAAGGCCCACAGCAACTACGAACACTGAAGCTTTCTTT.

The chain recombines TRBV5-5 with TRBJ2-1; D remains ambiguous. CDR1 and CDR2 (germline): SGHKS, YYEKEE (reference sequence). The V end lost 2 bases, the J end lost 1 base, and 13 bases lay between the germline ends. The CDR3 is 16 residues long. The CDR3 region is CASSFSSPTSYNEQFF. Here the CDR3 DNA reads TGTGCCAGCAGCTTCTCTTCCCCAACGTCCTACAATGAGCAGTTCTTC.

The V call is TRBV5-1, the J call TRBJ1-2; D is unclear. Germline-derived CDR1 and CDR2 are SGHRS and YFSETQ. With 2 bases removed from V and 2 bases from J, the gap between germline ends came to 10 bases. The CDR3 runs 14 residues. CDR3 loop: CASSLQTLNYGYTF. The CDR3 coding sequence is TGCGCCAGCAGCTTACAGACATTAAACTATGGCTACACCTTC.

The V call is TRBV6-5, the J call TRBJ1-1; TRBD1 might be the D (5 bases). This CDR3 is built from 14 residues. Trimming took off 5 bases at V and 0 bases at J, with 10 bases between the two ends. CDR1 is MNHEY, CDR2 SVGAGI, per germline. The CDR3 DNA is TGTGCCAGCAGTCGGGGGGATGTGAACACTGAAGCTTTCTTT. Translation: CASSRGDVNTEAFF.

This chain uses TRBV14 with TRBJ1-1; D unclear. Germline-derived CDR1 and CDR2 are SGHDN and FVKESK. This CDR3 has 14 residues. V was shortened by 1 base and J by 6 bases, with 12 bases between the two germline ends. The CDR3, as DNA: TGTGCCAGCAGCCAAGTTTACGGTTTCGCTGAAGCTTTCTTT. It is translated as CASSQVYGFAEAFF.

The V and J genes are TRBV6-4 and TRBJ2-3; 10 positions agree with TRBD2. This CDR3 has 14 residues. Per germline, CDR1 MRHNA and CDR2 SNTAGT. The J segment lost 3 bases and the V segment lost 4 bases, leaving 1 base of the junction unmatched. CDR3 bases: TGTGCCAGCAGTGCTAGCGGGAGTACAGATACGCAGTATTTT. Translated, it gives CASSASGSTDTQYF.

This rearrangement joins TRBV4-2 to TRBJ2-6; D may be TRBD2 (5 bases). V was pared by 0 bases and J by 0 bases, with 15 bases between. Germline CDR1 reads LGHNA; CDR2 reads YNFKEQ. This CDR3 is built from 19 residues. CDR3 coding DNA: TGTGCCAGCAGCCAAGATGGCGGGCTAGCAAACTCTGGGGCCAACGTCCTGACTTTC. This sequence encodes CASSQDGGLANSGANVLTF.

The rearrangement uses TRBV29-1 and TRBJ1-4; D possibly corresponds to TRBD1 (6 bases). The V end lost 4 bases, the J end lost 0 bases, and 9 bases lay between the germline ends. From germline, CDR1 is SQVTM and CDR2 ANQGSEA. The CDR3 runs to 14 residues. The CDR3 nucleotides are TGCAGCGTTGCAGGACAGTCAACTAATGAAAAACTGTTTTTT. The encoded protein is CSVAGQSTNEKLFF.

This clone has only one observation. The DNA of the CDR3 is TGCGCCAGCAGCTTTTTCAGTGGGGCCGACGAGCAGTACTTC. Its protein product is CASSFFSGADEQYF. The chain uses TRBV5-1 and TRBJ2-7; tentative D call: TRBD1 (5 bases). V shed 2 bases and J shed 5 bases, with 14 bases lying between them. The germline gives CDR1 SGHRS, CDR2 YFSETQ. The CDR3 runs to 14 residues.